Listed here are 19 T cell receptor beta chains from one sample, sequenced in a study of shared clonotypes between healthy human individuals. Only in-frame clones appear in the TCRdb table, and some are missing; sequencing was by immunoSEQ multiplex PCR. Among 2,500,000 or so clones listed, 85% to 95% were seen once. Material for sequencing was naive CD4+ T cells from PBMCs. Indicated subset: CD45RA+ positively selected. The receptors originated from a man aged 18 to 29 in good health. Some clones in this sample may be carry-over from other donors' samples.

The chain couples TRBV4-2 to TRBJ2-5; 10 bases match TRBD2. Looked up from germline, CDR1 is LGHNA and CDR2 is YNFKEQ. This CDR3 has 16 amino acids. The trim removed 3 bases at V and 5 bases at J, leaving 9 bases unmatched. The DNA of the CDR3 is TGTGCCAGCAGCCAGGAACAACTAGCGGGGCGGGAGACCCAGTACTTC. Translation: CASSQEQLAGRETQYF.

As concerns this clone: This sample includes further DNA sequences coding for the same CDR3. The rearrangement uses TRBV5-1 and TRBJ2-6; possibly TRBD2 for D (5 bases). The CDR3 runs to 14 residues. V was cut by 4 bases and J by 1 base, with 6 bases left in between. The germline V gene has CDR1 SGHRS and CDR2 YFSETQ. CDR3 nucleotide sequence: TGCGCCAGCAGCCCGGGGTCTGGGGCCAACGTCCTGACTTTC. Translating it yields CASSPGSGANVLTF.

The V call is TRBV7-6, the J call TRBJ2-7, with a possible D match to TRBD2 (6 bases). Trimming cost V 7 bases and J 7 bases, with 20 bases left between them. The CDR3 loop spans 14 amino acids. Germline V lookup: CDR1 SGHVS, CDR2 FNYEAQ. This chain's CDR3 is CASNLGTPESEQYF. In DNA, the CDR3 is TGTGCCAGCAACCTCGGGACTCCCGAGAGTGAGCAGTACTTC.

V usage is TRBV11-2 and J usage is TRBJ2-7; the D is unclear. The CDR3 has 16 amino acids. Trimming removed 5 bases from V and 0 bases from J, with 17 bases in between. CDR1 is SGHAT, CDR2 FQNNGV, per germline. CDR3 DNA sequence: TGTGCCAGCAGCCTATCCGGCGGTAGAAACTCCTACGAGCAGTACTTC. This sequence encodes CASSLSGGRNSYEQYF.

The gene calls are TRBV5-4 and TRBJ1-1; D call uncertain. Between the trimmed V and J ends, which lost 3 bases and 0 bases, there was a span of 6 bases. This CDR3 is 13 amino acids long. Germline lookup yields CDR1 SGHNT and CDR2 YYREEE (reference sequence). CDR3 amino acids: CASSSSLNTEAFF. CDR3 bases: TGTGCCAGCAGCTCGTCATTGAACACTGAAGCTTTCTTT. Supplemented by reference TRBV5-4 and TRBJ1-1, the full variable domain reads ETGVTQSPTHLIKTRGQQVTLRCSSQSGHNTVSWYQQALGQGPQFIFQYYREEENGRGNFPPRFSGLQFPNYSSELNVNALELDDSALYLCASSSSLNTEAFFGQGTRLTVV.

The chain employs TRBV9 and TRBJ2-7; no clear D. This CDR3 has 14 residues. Germline V gene lookup returns CDR1 SGDLS and CDR2 YYNGEE. The germline V and J ends were trimmed by 0 bases and 2 bases, with 9 bases remaining between them. CDR3 sequence reads: CASSVEDGPYEQYF. DNA for the CDR3: TGTGCCAGCAGCGTAGAGGACGGCCCCTACGAGCAGTACTTC.

The CDR3 DNA is TGTGCCAGCAGTTCGACAGGGGAGGGGGAAAAACTGTTTTTT. Its translation: CASSSTGEGEKLFF. The chain recombines TRBV6-6 with TRBJ1-4; 8 bases agree with TRBD1. In germline, CDR1 is MNHNY, CDR2 SVGAGI (reference sequence). J gave up 8 bases and V 4 bases, and 6 bases lay outside the gene matches. The length of the CDR3 is 14 residues.

This clone was seen just once. This chain connects TRBV18 to TRBJ1-5, with TRBD1 as a possible D gene (5 bases). The CDR3 sequence is 16 residues long. Looked up from germline, CDR1 is KGHSH and CDR2 is LQKENI. With 2 bases removed from V and 2 bases from J, the gap between germline ends came to 13 bases. CDR3 loop: CASSPSGRHGNQPQHF. CDR3 sequence (DNA): TGTGCCAGCTCACCATCAGGGAGACATGGCAATCAGCCCCAGCATTTT.

This chain links TRBV4-3 with TRBJ1-2; no clear D. CDR1 is LGHNA, CDR2 YSLEER, per germline. With 0 bases removed from V and 2 bases from J, the gap between germline ends came to 19 bases. The CDR3 sequence is 18 residues long. The CDR3 DNA is TGCGCCAGCAGCCAAGACCCCCTGGGAACTGTAACCAACTATGGCTACACCTTC. Its translation: CASSQDPLGTVTNYGYTF.

The rearrangement uses TRBV2 and TRBJ2-7, with 10 bases lining up with TRBD1. The CDR3 consists of 14 residues. Germline V gene sequence: CDR1 SNHLY, CDR2 FYNNEI. V lost 6 bases and J lost 2; bases outside the gene matches: 4. As DNA, the CDR3 is TGTGCCAGCAGGGAGGACAGGGGGGCCTACGAGCAGTACTTC. Translated: CASREDRGAYEQYF.

This rearrangement joins TRBV6-4 to TRBJ2-1; no clear D. Trimming shortened V by 8 bases and J by 5 bases, and 10 bases separated the two germline ends. This CDR3 comprises 12 residues. Per germline, CDR1 MRHNA and CDR2 SNTAGT. CDR3 sequence (DNA): TGTGCCAGCCCAGGTCCCAACAATGAGCAGTTCTTC. It yields the protein CASPGPNNEQFF.

This rearrangement joins TRBV2 to TRBJ2-1; D possibly corresponds to TRBD1 (5 bases). Trimming left V 6 bases short and J 7 bases short, with 16 bases between. The CDR3 totals 14 residues. Germline V gene lookup returns CDR1 SNHLY and CDR2 FYNNEI. Here the CDR3 DNA reads TGTGCCAGCAGGATAAATGAAGGGGTAAATGAGCAGTTCTTC. This gives the protein CASRINEGVNEQFF. Together with reference TRBV2 and TRBJ2-1, the CDR3 gives the full variable domain: EPEVTQTPSHQVTQMGQEVILRCVPISNHLYFYWYRQILGQKVEFLVSFYNNEISEKSEIFDDQFSVERPDGSNFTLKIRSTKLEDSAMYFCASRINEGVNEQFFGPGTRLTVL.

V is TRBV9 and J is TRBJ1-1; D possibly corresponds to TRBD1 (6 bases). Trimming cost V 3 bases and J 5 bases, with 17 bases left between them. Germline CDR1 reads SGDLS; CDR2 reads YYNGEE. CDR3 length: 15 residues. CDR3 loop: CASSAAGGPRTEAFF. CDR3 sequence (DNA): TGTGCCAGCAGCGCGGCGGGGGGGCCGAGGACTGAAGCTTTCTTT.

On this clone itself: A read error may account for a junction end that differs from germline. The chain recombines TRBV7-9 with TRBJ2-2, with TRBD2 as a possible D gene (6 bases). CDR1 is SEHNR and CDR2 is FQNEAQ in the germline V gene (reference sequence). The CDR3 spans 12 residues. For the CDR3, the DNA is TGTGCCAGCAGCCGGTCGGGAGTGGAGGTGTTTTTT. This translates into CASSRSGVEVFF. Full variable domain (remainder filled in from reference TRBV7-9 and TRBJ2-2): DTGVSQNPRHKITKRGQNVTFRCDPISEHNRLYWYRQTLGQGPEFLTYFQNEAQLEKSRLLSDRFSAERPKGSFSTLEIQRTEQGDSAMYLCASSRSGVEVFFGEGSRLTVL.

V gene TRBV4-1 combines with J gene TRBJ2-1; D might be TRBD1 or TRBD2, each matching 6 bases. Germline values: CDR1 MGHRA, CDR2 YSYEKL. The germline V and J ends were trimmed by 4 bases and 0 bases, with 16 bases remaining between them. CDR3 size: 17 residues. The CDR3 coding sequence is TGCGCCAGCAGCCGCTTCCCGGGGGCTGGCTCCTACAATGAGCAGTTCTTC. This gives the protein CASSRFPGAGSYNEQFF.

This chain connects TRBV18 to TRBJ1-1; no definite D call. The CDR3 loop spans 15 amino acids. The germline V gene encodes CDR1 KGHSH and CDR2 LQKENI. The ends were cut back, 5 bases at V and 0 bases at J, with 13 bases in the middle. CDR3 bases: TGTGCCAGCTCATCCCCTGCTAGCATGAACACTGAAGCTTTCTTT. This gives the protein CASSSPASMNTEAFF. Full variable domain (outside the CDR3, taken from reference TRBV18 and TRBJ1-1): NAGVMQNPRHLVRRRGQEARLRCSPMKGHSHVYWYRQLPEEGLKFMVYLQKENIIDESGMPKERFSAEFPKEGPSILRIQQVVRGDSAAYFCASSSPASMNTEAFFGQGTRLTVV.

This clone has a single count. V gene TRBV5-1 combines with J gene TRBJ2-3, with 10 bases fitting TRBD2. Per the germline V gene, CDR1 is SGHRS and CDR2 is YFSETQ. The CDR3 covers 17 residues. The junction had 10 bases not matched to a gene; V was cut back by 0 bases and J by 6 bases. CDR3 loop: CASSLAQSSGSWDTQYF. As DNA, the CDR3 is TGCGCCAGCAGCTTGGCCCAGTCTAGCGGGAGTTGGGATACGCAGTATTTT.

The chain uses TRBV28 and TRBJ2-1; no firm D call. This CDR3 contains 13 residues. Germline CDR1 MDHEN, CDR2 SYDVKM. V lost 6 bases and J lost 0, with 6 bases in between. CDR3 in DNA: TGTGCCAGCAGGTCGGGCTCCTACAATGAGCAGTTCTTC. Its translation is CASRSGSYNEQFF.

This clone has only one observation. The sample has other DNA sequences that encode this CDR3 too. The genes are TRBV2 and TRBJ2-1; TRBD2 matches at 10 bases. Germline V gene data show CDR1 as SNHLY and CDR2 as FYNNEI. The ends lost 6 bases at V and 0 bases at J; junction bases unmatched: 2. The CDR3 length is 15 residues. CDR3 amino acids: CASSSSGSSYNEQFF. The CDR3 DNA follows: TGTGCCAGCAGCTCTAGCGGGAGCTCCTACAATGAGCAGTTCTTC.